Sequencing of this T cell receptor (beta chain) was carried out in a study of OX40 agonist ivuxolimab in advanced cancers. Excluded were patients having autoimmune disease history or systemic immunosuppression. Data came from immunoSEQ multiplex PCR; TCRdb stores just in-frame clones and leaves some out. The sample has about 59,000 clones, around 93% seen once; the top ten hold over 20%. Germline CDR1 LGHNA, CDR2 YNFKEQ. The CDR3 loop spans 15 amino acids. V trimming: 4 bases; J trimming: 8 bases; junction bases outside the gene matches: 7. This chain links TRBV4-2 with TRBJ2-1; TRBD2 aligns across 11 bases. The sequence came from an adult with an advanced solid tumor such as melanoma, head and neck, liver or kidney cancer. The sequences come from CD4+ or CD8+ T cells sorted from blood, collected in a trial of the OX40 agonist ivuxolimab. This CDR3 is CASSPTSGRMDEQFF. Here the CDR3 DNA reads TGTGCCAGCAGCCCCACTAGCGGGAGAATGGATGAGCAGTTCTTC.